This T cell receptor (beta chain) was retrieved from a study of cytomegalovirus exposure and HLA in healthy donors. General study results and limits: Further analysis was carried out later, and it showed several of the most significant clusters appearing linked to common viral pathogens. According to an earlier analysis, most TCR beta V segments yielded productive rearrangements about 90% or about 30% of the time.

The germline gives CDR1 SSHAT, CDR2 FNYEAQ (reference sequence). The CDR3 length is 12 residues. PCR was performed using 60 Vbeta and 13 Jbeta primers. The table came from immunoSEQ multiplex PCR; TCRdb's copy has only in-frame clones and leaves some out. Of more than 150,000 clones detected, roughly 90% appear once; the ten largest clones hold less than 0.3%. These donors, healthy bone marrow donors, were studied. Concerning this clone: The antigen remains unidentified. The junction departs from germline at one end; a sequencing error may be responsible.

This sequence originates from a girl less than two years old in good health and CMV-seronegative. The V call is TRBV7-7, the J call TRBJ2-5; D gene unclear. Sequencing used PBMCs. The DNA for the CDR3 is TGTGCTAGCAGTCAAGGCGGAGAGACCCAGTACTTC. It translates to CASSQGGETQYF.